This is a list of T cell receptor beta chains from one sample in a study of T-cell memory formation after mild COVID-19. MiXCR, applied by TCRdb to the 5' RACE reads, yields one record per CDR3 protein. The table records roughly 130,000 distinct CDR3 sequences, about 6% of them present only once. The sequenced sample was PBMCs or a T cell subset sorted from them (not recorded which). Receptor source: an adult woman who had mild COVID-19 (a few samples of this study predate the infection). Cell type and time point are not known. The CDR3 runs from the conserved cysteine through the conserved F or W. Fields, in order: J gene, D gene, V gene, clone size, CDR3 DNA, CDR3 protein. D genes are given only for firm matches. For some rows the clone size is stated as once, few or many, or as a class when expanded; others skip it.

>TRBJ2-1|-|TRBV21-1|many
TGTGCCAGCAGCCTTGGACAGGGGGTATACAATGAGCAGTTCTTC
CASSLGQGVYNEQFF
>TRBJ1-2|-|TRBV20-1|few
TGCAGTGCTGTTGGTGGCTACACCTTC
CSAVGGYTF
>TRBJ2-3|TRBD2|TRBV12-3/TRBV12-4|few
TGTGCCAGCAGTGAATCTAGCGGGGCAGATACGCAGTATTTT
CASSESSGADTQYF
>TRBJ1-1|-|TRBV7-3|-
TGTGCCAGCAGCCAGTCCGACGGTCGTGCTTTCTTT
CASSQSDGRAFF
>TRBJ2-5|-|TRBV20-1|few
TGCAGTGCCCACCCCCTGGGGAGGAGGGCGGAGACCCAGTACTTC
CSAHPLGRRAETQYF
>TRBJ2-3|-|TRBV2|-
TGTGCCAGCTCGAGAGAAGCGGCTTCTAGCACAGATACGCAGTATTTT
CASSREAASSTDTQYF
>TRBJ2-3|TRBD2|TRBV5-5|few
TGTGCCAGCCGGACTAGCGGGAGTGATACGCAGTATTTT
CASRTSGSDTQYF
>TRBJ1-1|-|TRBV11-2|few
TGTGCCAGCAGCTTCCTCGGGGAAGCGAGAGCTGAAGCTTTCTTT
CASSFLGEARAEAFF
>TRBJ1-1|TRBD1|TRBV5-1|many
TGCGCCAGCAGCTCGGACAGGGGTCCCCTTCCAGCTTTCTTT
CASSSDRGPLPAFF
>TRBJ2-5|-|TRBV29-1|many
TGCAGCGGCGGAGACAGGCGACTAGGCGGGAAGAATGAGACCCAGTACTTC
CSGGDRRLGGKNETQYF
>TRBJ2-5|-|TRBV20-1|few
TGCAGTGCCGCTACCTCGGAGGGGATAGAGACCCAGTACTTC
CSAATSEGIETQYF
>TRBJ2-5|TRBD2|TRBV20-1|few
TGCAGTGCTGGAGCGGGGGGGCCGAAAGAGACCCAGTACTTC
CSAGAGGPKETQYF
>TRBJ2-3|-|TRBV7-9|many
TGTGCCAGCAGCCTAGGTCGGGCAGATACGCAGTATTTT
CASSLGRADTQYF
>TRBJ2-3|TRBD2|TRBV7-8|many
TGTGCCAGCAGCTTAGCTTGGGCTAGCGGTGGGACAGATACGCAGTATTTT
CASSLAWASGGTDTQYF
>TRBJ2-4|-|TRBV29-1|-
TGCAGCGTTCCCGGAACAAACATTCAGTACTTC
CSVPGTNIQYF
>TRBJ2-3|TRBD2|TRBV7-9|many
TGTGCCAGCAGTTCCCCAGGGAGGGGCACAGATACGCAGTATTTT
CASSSPGRGTDTQYF
>TRBJ2-5|-|TRBV10-3|-
TGTGCCATCAGTGTGGGACCTGGGCGGGAGACCCAGTACTTC
CAISVGPGRETQYF
>TRBJ2-1|-|TRBV20-1|many
TGCAGTGCGACTCCGGGACTGAACTACAATGAGCAGTTCTTC
CSATPGLNYNEQFF
>TRBJ2-7|-|TRBV9|many
TGTGCCAGCAGCTCGGACCCCTCCTACGAGCAGTACTTC
CASSSDPSYEQYF
>TRBJ2-1|TRBD2|TRBV6-6|-
TGTGCCAGCAGGCCCGTAAAAGCGGGGGGCGACAATGAGCAGTTCTTC
CASRPVKAGGDNEQFF
>TRBJ2-3|TRBD1|TRBV7-7|-
TGTGCCAGCAGCATCGGGACAGGGGCAGATACGCAGTATTTT
CASSIGTGADTQYF
>TRBJ2-3|-|TRBV14|few
TGTGCCAGCAGCCAAGGGGGGGCTGGTACAGATACGCAGTATTTT
CASSQGGAGTDTQYF
>TRBJ2-7|-|TRBV5-5|few
TGTGCCAGCAGCGCGACGGCCAAGGAGCAGTACTTC
CASSATAKEQYF
>TRBJ2-2|TRBD2|TRBV30|few
TGTGCCTGGAGTCCAGGACTAGCGGTGGTTGTCGTCACCGGGGAGCTGTTTTTT
CAWSPGLAVVVVTGELFF
>TRBJ1-1|-|TRBV29-1|many
TGCAGCGTTGGGGATTTGTGGGGGGGGACTGAAGCTTTCTTT
CSVGDLWGGTEAFF
>TRBJ2-3|TRBD2|TRBV7-8|many
TGTGCCAGCAGCTTAGGGACTAGCAGGGATACGCAGTATTTT
CASSLGTSRDTQYF
>TRBJ2-5|-|TRBV5-6|many
TGTGCCAGCAGCCCGGGACTTCGGGGAGAGACCCAGTACTTC
CASSPGLRGETQYF
>TRBJ1-2|-|TRBV20-1|-
TGCAGTGCTAGCTCTCCGAGACAGTTGGGCTACTATGGCTACACCTTC
CSASSPRQLGYYGYTF
>TRBJ2-1|TRBD2|TRBV4-3|few
TGCGCCAGCAGCCAAAACCCGAGCGGGAGTGGTTGGAATGAGCAGTTCTTC
CASSQNPSGSGWNEQFF
>TRBJ2-5|TRBD2|TRBV24-1|-
TGTGCCACTTCCCTAGCGGGAGGGGGAGAGACCCAGTACTTC
CATSLAGGGETQYF
>TRBJ2-1|-|TRBV30|-
TGTGCCTGGAGTGTGGGGTTGAATGAGCAGTTCTTC
CAWSVGLNEQFF
>TRBJ2-7|TRBD2|TRBV28|many
TGTGCCAGCAGTGTACTAGCGGGAGGCGAGCAGTACTTC
CASSVLAGGEQYF
>TRBJ2-1|-|TRBV29-1|many
TGCAGCGTTCGTTCTGGGTACGATGAGCAGTTCTTC
CSVRSGYDEQFF
>TRBJ1-1|-|TRBV7-2|few
TGTGCCAGCAGCTTAGCAGAGGGGATGAACACTGAAGCTTTCTTT
CASSLAEGMNTEAFF
>TRBJ2-5|-|TRBV12-3/TRBV12-4|few
TGTGCCAGCAGTTTCGCACAAATCCAAGAGACCCAGTACTTC
CASSFAQIQETQYF
>TRBJ2-1|-|TRBV25-1|few
TGTGCCAGCAGTGAATTTACGGGCGCAGTGGGGGGGCGGAATGAGCAGTTCTTC
CASSEFTGAVGGRNEQFF
>TRBJ1-4|-|TRBV29-1|-
TGCAGCGTTCTCGAAACACGAAATGAAAAACTGTTTTTT
CSVLETRNEKLFF